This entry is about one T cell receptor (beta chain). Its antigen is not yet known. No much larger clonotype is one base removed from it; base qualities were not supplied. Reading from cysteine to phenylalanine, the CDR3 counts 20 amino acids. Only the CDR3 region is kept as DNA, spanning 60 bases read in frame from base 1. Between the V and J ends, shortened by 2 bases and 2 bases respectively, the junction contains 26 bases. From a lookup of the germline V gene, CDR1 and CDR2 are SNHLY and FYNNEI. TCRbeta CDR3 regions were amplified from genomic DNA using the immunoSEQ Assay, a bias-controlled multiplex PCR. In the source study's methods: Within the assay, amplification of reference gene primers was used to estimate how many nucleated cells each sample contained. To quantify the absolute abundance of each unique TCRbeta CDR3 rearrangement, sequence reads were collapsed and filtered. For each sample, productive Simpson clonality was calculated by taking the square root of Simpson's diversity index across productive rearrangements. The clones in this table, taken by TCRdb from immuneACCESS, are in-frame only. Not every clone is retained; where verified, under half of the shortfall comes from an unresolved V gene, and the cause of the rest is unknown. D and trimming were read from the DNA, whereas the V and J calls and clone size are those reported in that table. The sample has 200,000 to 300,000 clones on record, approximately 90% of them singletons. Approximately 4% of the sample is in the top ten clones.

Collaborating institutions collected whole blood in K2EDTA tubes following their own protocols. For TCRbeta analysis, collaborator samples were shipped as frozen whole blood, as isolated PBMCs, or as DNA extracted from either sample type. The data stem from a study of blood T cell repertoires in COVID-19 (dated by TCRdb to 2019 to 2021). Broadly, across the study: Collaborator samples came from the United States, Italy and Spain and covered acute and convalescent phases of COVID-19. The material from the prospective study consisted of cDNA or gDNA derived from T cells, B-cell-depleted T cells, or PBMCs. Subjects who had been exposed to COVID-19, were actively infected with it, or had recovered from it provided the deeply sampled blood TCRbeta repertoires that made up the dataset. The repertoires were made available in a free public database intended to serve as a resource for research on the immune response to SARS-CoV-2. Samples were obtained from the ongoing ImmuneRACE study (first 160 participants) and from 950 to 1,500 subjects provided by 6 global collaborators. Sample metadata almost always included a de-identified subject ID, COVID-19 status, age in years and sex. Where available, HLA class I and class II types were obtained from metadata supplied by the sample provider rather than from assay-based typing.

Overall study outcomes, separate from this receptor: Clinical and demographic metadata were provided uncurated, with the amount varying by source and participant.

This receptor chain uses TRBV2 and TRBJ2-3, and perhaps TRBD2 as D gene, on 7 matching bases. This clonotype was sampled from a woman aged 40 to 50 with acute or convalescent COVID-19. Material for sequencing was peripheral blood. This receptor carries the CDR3 CASSEIRAGAHTRITDTQYF. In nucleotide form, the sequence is TGTGCCAGCAGTGAAATTCGTGCGGGGGCCCACACTCGAATCACAGATACGCAGTATTTT.